The T cell receptor beta chain described here comes from a study of lymphopenia after photon versus proton radiotherapy. The method was immunoSEQ multiplex PCR; TCRdb's version includes in-frame clones alone and lacks a portion of them. The data hold under 80,000 clones, with roughly 86% observed a single time. This clone has only one observation. Its antigen is undetermined. Study results and caveats: Better survival with proton therapy was suggested as possible, not demonstrated. After the lymphocyte nadir, photon-treated repertoires showed oligoclonal expansion, especially of CD8+ Temra cells. Under photons, naive T cells and diversity fell while effector/memory populations rose.

Germline V lookup: CDR1 SGHRS, CDR2 YFSETQ. This CDR3 contains 15 residues. With 0 bases removed from V and 3 bases from J, the gap between germline ends came to 10 bases. The sequencing here drew on peripheral blood, taken from a patient treated with photon-based radiotherapy. This chain links TRBV5-1 with TRBJ2-1; tentatively, D is TRBD2 (6 bases). This clonotype originated in a man aged 40-55 years with gastric cancer. The CDR3 DNA reads as TGCGCCAGCAGCTTGGACGGTAGCGGCTACAATGAGCAGTTCTTC. Its protein is CASSLDGSGYNEQFF.